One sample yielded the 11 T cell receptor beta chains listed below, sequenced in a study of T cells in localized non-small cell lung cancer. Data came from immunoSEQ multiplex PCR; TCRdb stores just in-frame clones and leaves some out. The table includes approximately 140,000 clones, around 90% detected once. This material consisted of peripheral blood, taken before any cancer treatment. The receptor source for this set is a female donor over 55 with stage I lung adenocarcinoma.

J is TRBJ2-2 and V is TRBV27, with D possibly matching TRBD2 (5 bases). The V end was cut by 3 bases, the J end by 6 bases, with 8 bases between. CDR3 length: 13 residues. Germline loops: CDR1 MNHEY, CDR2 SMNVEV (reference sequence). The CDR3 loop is CASSLRVAGELFF. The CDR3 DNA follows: TGTGCCAGCAGTTTGCGGGTCGCCGGGGAGCTGTTTTTT.

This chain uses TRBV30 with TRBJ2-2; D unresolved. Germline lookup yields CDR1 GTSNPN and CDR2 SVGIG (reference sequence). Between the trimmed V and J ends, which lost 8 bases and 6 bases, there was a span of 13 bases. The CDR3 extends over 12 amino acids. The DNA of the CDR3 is TGTGCCCACTCCATAGGTGCCGGGGAGCTGTTTTTT. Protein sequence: CAHSIGAGELFF.

The CDR3 reads CASSLMRGASYNEQFF. CDR3 nucleotides: TGTGCCAGCAGCTTAATGCGGGGGGCCTCGTACAATGAGCAGTTCTTC. This chain uses TRBV7-3 with TRBJ2-1; 8 bases are shared with TRBD2. CDR1 is SGHTA, CDR2 FQGTGA, per germline. This CDR3 region has 16 residues. After removal of 1 base from V and 4 bases from J, the junction contained 6 bases not matched to a gene. Full variable domain (rest looked up from reference TRBV7-3 and TRBJ2-1): GAGVSQTPSNKVTEKGKYVELRCDPISGHTALYWYRQSLGQGPEFLIYFQGTGAADDSGLPNDRFFAVRPEGSVSTLKIQRTERGDSAVYLCASSLMRGASYNEQFFGPGTRLTVL.

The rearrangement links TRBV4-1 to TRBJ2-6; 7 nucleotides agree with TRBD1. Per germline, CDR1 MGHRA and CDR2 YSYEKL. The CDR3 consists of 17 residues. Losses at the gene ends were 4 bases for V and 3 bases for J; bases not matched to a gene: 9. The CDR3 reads CASSPGDRVGGANVLTF. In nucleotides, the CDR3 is TGCGCCAGCAGCCCAGGAGACAGGGTAGGTGGGGCCAACGTCCTGACTTTC.

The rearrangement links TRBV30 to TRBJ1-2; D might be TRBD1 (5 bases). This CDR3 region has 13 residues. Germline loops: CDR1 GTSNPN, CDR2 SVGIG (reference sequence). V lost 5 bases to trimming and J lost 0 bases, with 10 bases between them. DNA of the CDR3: TGTGCCTGGGGGGGTGTAGCTAACTATGGCTACACCTTC. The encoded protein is CAWGGVANYGYTF.

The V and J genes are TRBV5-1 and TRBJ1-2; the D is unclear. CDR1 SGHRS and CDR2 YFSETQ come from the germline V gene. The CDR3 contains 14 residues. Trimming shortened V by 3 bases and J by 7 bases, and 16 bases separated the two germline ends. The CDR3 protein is CASSSLLGGRGYTF. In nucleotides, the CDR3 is TGCGCCAGCAGCTCCCTCTTGGGCGGGCGTGGCTACACCTTC.

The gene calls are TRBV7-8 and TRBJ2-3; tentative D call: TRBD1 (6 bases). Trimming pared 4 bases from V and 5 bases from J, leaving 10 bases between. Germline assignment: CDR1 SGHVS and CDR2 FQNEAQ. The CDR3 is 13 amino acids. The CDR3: CASSSTGRDTQYF. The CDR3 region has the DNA TGTGCCAGCAGCTCAACAGGGAGAGATACGCAGTATTTT.

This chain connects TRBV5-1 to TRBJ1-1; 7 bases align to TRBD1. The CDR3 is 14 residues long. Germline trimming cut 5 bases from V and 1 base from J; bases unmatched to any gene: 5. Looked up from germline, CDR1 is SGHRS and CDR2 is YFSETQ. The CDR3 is CASSVGTANTEAFF. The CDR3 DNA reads TGCGCCAGCAGTGTCGGGACAGCGAACACTGAAGCTTTCTTT.

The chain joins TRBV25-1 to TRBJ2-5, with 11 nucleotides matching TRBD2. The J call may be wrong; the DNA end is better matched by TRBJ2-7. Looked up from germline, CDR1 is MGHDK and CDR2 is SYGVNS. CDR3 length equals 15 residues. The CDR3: CASSPPTLAGDEQYF. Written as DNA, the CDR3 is TGTGCCAGCAGTCCACCAACACTAGCGGGAGACGAGCAGTACTTC.

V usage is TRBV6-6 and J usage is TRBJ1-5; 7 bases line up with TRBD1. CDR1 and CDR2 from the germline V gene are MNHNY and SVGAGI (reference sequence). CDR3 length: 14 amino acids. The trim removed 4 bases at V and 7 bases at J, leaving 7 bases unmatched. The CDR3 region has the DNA TGTGCCAGCAGTTCAGGGGGATCGGGGCAGCCCCAGCATTTT. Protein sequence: CASSSGGSGQPQHF.

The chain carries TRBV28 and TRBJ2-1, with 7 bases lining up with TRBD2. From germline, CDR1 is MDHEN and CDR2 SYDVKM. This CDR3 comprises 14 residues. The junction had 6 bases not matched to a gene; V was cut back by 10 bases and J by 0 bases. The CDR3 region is CATVGGSSYNEQFF. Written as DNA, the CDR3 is TGTGCCACCGTAGGCGGGAGCTCCTACAATGAGCAGTTCTTC. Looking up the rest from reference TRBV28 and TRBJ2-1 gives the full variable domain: DVKVTQSSRYLVKRTGEKVFLECVQDMDHENMFWYRQDPGLGLRLIYFSYDVKMKEKGDIPEGYSVSREKKERFSLILESASTNQTSMYLCATVGGSSYNEQFFGPGTRLTVL.